The sequence of this TCR beta chain was determined in a study of T-cell reconstitution after alpha-beta-depleted transplantation in children. The TCRbeta library was prepared with unique molecular identifiers. TCRdb processed the PCR reads anew with MiXCR; each CDR3 protein has one entry. This repertoire shows approximately 590,000 distinct CDR3 sequences, approximately 10% found once; its top ten account for roughly 4%. This TCR was recovered from a human donor who donated a stem cell graft to a child with acute myeloid leukemia. The material was PBMCs from the stem cell graft donor, obtained from the stem cell graft.

The CDR3: CASSSRDSNEQFF. The CDR3 coding sequence is TGTGCCAGCAGCTCCCGGGACAGCAATGAGCAGTTCTTC. The V call is TRBV7-3, the J call TRBJ2-1; 7 positions agree with TRBD1. The CDR3 consists of 13 residues. CDR1 and CDR2 (germline): SGHTA, FQGTGA. After removal of 4 bases from V and 6 bases from J, the junction contained 3 bases not matched to a gene.